The present T cell receptor beta chain was sequenced within a study of CD8 T cells in Susac syndrome. The authors reverse transcribed about 0.45 to 1 ug RNA with random hexamers. The authors amplified TCR beta CDR3 across 54 Vbeta and 13 Jbeta using immunoSEQ multiplex PCR. TCRdb fed the immunoSEQ multiplex PCR reads into MiXCR, producing one record per CDR3 protein. The sample shows some 76,000 distinct CDR3 sequences, around 90% of them seen only once. Points on this clonotype: Its antigen is currently unknown.

The multiple sclerosis control group consisted of treatment-naive patients whose relapsing-remitting disease, which was either stable or active, fulfilled revised McDonald criteria. Regarding the study as a whole: The study's TCR sequencing and HLA analysis covered a relatively small number of individuals, and the study acknowledged this.

V was clipped by 7 bases and J by 1 base; unmatched bases: 8. Germline V gene data show CDR1 as SNHLY and CDR2 as FYNNEI. This CDR3 contains 15 residues. The TCR sequence derives from a human donor with multiple sclerosis. Sequencing used CD8+ T cells from PBMCs. This chain uses TRBV2 with TRBJ2-3; 7 nucleotides agree with TRBD2. CDR3 DNA: TGTGCCAGCAATCGTCCTAGCGGAGGCACAGATACGCAGTATTTT. Translation gives CASNRPSGGTDTQYF.